This entry concerns a single T cell receptor beta chain. This clone has just one count. Its antigen remains unidentified. Per-base qualities were not stored, and no clone one base away is much larger. The identical CDR3 is also encoded by other nucleotide sequences in the sample. This entry comes from a study of blood T cell repertoires in COVID-19 (dated by TCRdb to 2018 to 2021). About the study as a whole: The collaborator samples originated in the United States, Italy and Spain and spanned the acute and convalescent phases of COVID-19. The prospective study material was composed of cDNA or gDNA derived from T cells, B-cell-depleted T cells, or PBMCs. Deeply sampled blood TCRbeta repertoires from subjects exposed to, actively infected with, or recovered from COVID-19 were included in the dataset. The repertoires were made available in a free public database intended to serve as a resource for research on the immune response to SARS-CoV-2. The samples were drawn from the first 160 participants of the ongoing ImmuneRACE study and from roughly 1,300 subjects provided by 6 global collaborators. Sample metadata almost always included a de-identified subject ID, COVID-19 status, age in years and sex. Where HLA class I and class II types were available, the types were taken from metadata supplied by the sample provider, not from assay-based typing. The investigation overall reported the following: The quantity of clinical and demographic metadata differed by source and by participant and was supplied without curation.

The collaborating institutions used their own protocols to collect whole blood in K2EDTA tubes. For TCRbeta analysis, collaborator samples were shipped as frozen whole blood, as isolated PBMCs, or as DNA extracted from either sample type. TCRbeta CDR3 regions were amplified from genomic DNA by means of the immunoSEQ Assay, a bias-controlled multiplex PCR. The source study handled its data this way. The number of nucleated cells in each sample was estimated by amplification of reference gene primers within the assay. To quantify the absolute abundance of each unique TCRbeta CDR3 rearrangement, sequence reads were collapsed and filtered. For each sample, productive Simpson clonality was calculated as the square root of Simpson's diversity index over productive rearrangements. The immuneACCESS repertoire file appears here via TCRdb, limited to in-frame rearrangements. These files lack a portion of the clones; in checked studies, under half of the deficit traces to unresolved V genes, and the cause of the others is not known. Clone size and V and J calls were adopted from that table, with D and trimming inferred from the DNA. The sample records tens of thousands of clones, 85% to 90% of which are singletons. The ten largest make up about 1.5% of the sample.

V trim: 3 bases; J trim: 2 bases; unmatched bases: 3. CDR1 SGDLS and CDR2 YYNGEE are derived from the germline V gene. The CDR3 covers 15 residues, taking in both the cysteine and the phenylalanine. CDR3 DNA only is kept here, 45 bases in frame from base 1. The receptor comes from a human donor with active COVID-19. The donor label of this sample is uncertain. The chain links TRBV9 with TRBJ2-1; 9 bases in between match TRBD2. The sequencing sample was made of peripheral blood. The CDR3 protein: CASSGSGGTYNEQFF. The DNA sequence reads TGTGCCAGCAGCGGAAGCGGGGGGACCTACAATGAGCAGTTCTTC.